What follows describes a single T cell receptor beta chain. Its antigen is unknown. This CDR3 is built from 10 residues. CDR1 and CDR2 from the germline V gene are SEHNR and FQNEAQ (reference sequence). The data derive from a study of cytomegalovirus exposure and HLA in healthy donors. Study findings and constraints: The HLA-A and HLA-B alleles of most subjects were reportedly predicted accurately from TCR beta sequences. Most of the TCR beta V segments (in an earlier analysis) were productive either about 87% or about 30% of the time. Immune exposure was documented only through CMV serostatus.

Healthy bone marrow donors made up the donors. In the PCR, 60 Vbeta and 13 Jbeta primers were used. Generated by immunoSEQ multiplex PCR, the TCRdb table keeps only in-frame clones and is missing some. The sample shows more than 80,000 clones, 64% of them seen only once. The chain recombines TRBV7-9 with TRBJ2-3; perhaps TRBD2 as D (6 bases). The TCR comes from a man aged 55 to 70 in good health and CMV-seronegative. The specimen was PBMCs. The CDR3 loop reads CGTGGDTQYF. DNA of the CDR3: TGTGGTACCGGAGGGGATACGCAGTATTTT.